This entry is about one TCR beta chain. This clonotype was picked up many times. The clone's antigen remains unknown. No much larger clone exists at a distance of one base, and base qualities are not known. The data are from a study of regulatory T cells in long-lasting Graves disease (dated by TCRdb to the early 2020s). With regard to the full study: Antithyroid drugs had been taken for less than 3 months by newly diagnosed Graves' disease patients. TCR sequencing covered some 13 persistent and roughly 20 newly diagnosed Graves' disease patients, some 33 samples in total. The study was conducted in China and was registered as a clinical trial. Persistent Graves' disease patients were compared with newly diagnosed Graves' disease patients by peripheral blood TCR sequencing and RNA sequencing. Study-wide conclusions, independent of this receptor: Persistent Graves' disease patients showed lower TCR Shannon entropy and fewer highly expanded clones than newly diagnosed patients, suggesting clonal expansion. Because the primary lesion, thyroid tissue, could not be accessed, the study looked at peripheral blood alone. Patients with persistent disease shared more public clonotypes (about 2,700) than newly diagnosed patients did (966). As a limitation, the authors acknowledged that the small sample size may reduce accuracy. Only the TCR beta chain was sequenced and analyzed.

Library method: multiplex PCR. TCRdb names Illumina HiSeq 4000 as the instrument used. CDR3 regions were amplified by Arm-PCR with iRepertoire HTBI primers to construct TCR beta libraries. PCR products were gel purified before sequencing. The paper's processing steps were these. Gene usage analysis of CDR3 amino acid clonotypes relied on the approximately 60 TRBV and 12 to 15 TRBJ segments identified across samples. COPE and FqMerger were used to merge the filtered high-quality paired reads into contigs. BLAST was used to align contigs to IMGT TRBV, TRBD and TRBJ reference genes, with CDR3 defined following IMGT. Any clonotype with a frequency above 0.1% was counted as a highly expanded clone. Repertoire diversity was measured by Shannon entropy, and V-J evenness by the Gini coefficient. Clonotypes shared by more than one individual were considered public. TCRdb trimmed the raw reads at Q25, called clones with MiXCR and kept productive beta chains. Entries that share a CDR3 protein sequence are merged under the most common genes and DNA. The V and J calls reflect TCRdb's pipeline rather than the authors' work. The sample includes around 250,000 distinct CDR3 sequences, with about 20% observed a single time. The ten top clones hold approximately 14% of the sample.

The sample's time point, from its label and the paper: newly diagnosed GD, antithyroid drugs for less than 3 months. For both TCR sequencing and RNA sequencing, RNA was extracted from PBMCs using TRIzol. The diagnosis of Graves' disease followed American Thyroid Association guidelines. Patients were recruited from an endocrinology department in Xi'an, China. Each patient gave 8.5 to 9.5 milliliters of peripheral blood, collected in an EDTA anticoagulant tube. Ficoll Paque Plus density gradient separation was used to isolate PBMCs, and no additional T cell sorting was done. An Agilent 2100 Bioanalyzer and agarose gel were used to check RNA quality, and a NanoDrop 2000 was used to measure RNA concentration. This same sample was also part of a study on T cells in Graves' hyperthyroidism and ophthalmopathy. The second study's authors report: Stable Graves' hyperthyroidism was defined as no progression to ophthalmopathy during 18 months of follow-up. Hyperthyroidism patients were aged 18 to 65 years and newly diagnosed, with disease duration of less than 2 months. The study excluded patients with uncontrolled infections, other autoimmune diseases, pregnancy or lactation. Diagnoses were established on the basis of clinical symptoms, serum thyroxine and TRAb, thyroid ultrasound, and orbital computed tomography. For the first round of RT-PCR on the TCR CDR3, the HTBI primer set was used together with the Qiagen OneStep RT-PCR kit. Most expanded thyroid clonotypes (frequency above 0.001) were also detected in blood, suggesting blood repertoires may reflect thyroid immune responses. Ophthalmopathy was separated from stable hyperthyroidism by a 13 V-J signature model, with 87.88% sensitivity and about 81% specificity obtained in cross-validation and 80%/75% obtained in testing. In validation, progression to ophthalmopathy was predicted by the model with 70% to 71% sensitivity and approximately 78% specificity, a median of 6.5 months before onset. TCR V-J signatures able to tell the groups apart were searched for in a discovery cohort of 100 patients, of whom 40 to 45 had Graves' ophthalmopathy and more than 55 had stable Graves' hyperthyroidism. Whether ophthalmopathy could be predicted prospectively was tested in an independent validation cohort made up of approximately 19 hyperthyroidism patients plus 17 patients who later progressed to ophthalmopathy. The approximately 100 discovery patients were randomly divided into training and test sets at a 7:3 ratio. In more than five Graves' hyperthyroidism patients, the study also compared T-cell repertoires from thyroid tissue with T-cell repertoires from blood. Following sampling, methimazole starting at 30 mg daily was given to hyperthyroidism patients, and high-dose intravenous methylprednisolone was given to ophthalmopathy patients. Libraries were constructed in a second round of multiplex PCR, after which size selection and purification were carried out. Sequencing of the libraries was done on an Illumina HiSeq2000 using paired-end 100 bp reads. SOAPnuke was used to process the raw data, with reads discarded if the reads contained adapters or uncalled bases, had a mean Phred below 15, or lacked an exact constant-primer or identifier match. COPE v1.2.5 was used to merge the high-quality paired reads, and each unique nucleotide sequence was defined as a clonotype. Clonotypes were aligned to IMGT TRBV, TRBD and TRBJ reference segments using MiTCR v1.1. Analysis was restricted to V-J combinations with a frequency above 0.0001, which covered 98% to 99.2% of repertoires. A TCS score was defined as the ratio between F50 (clonal expansion) and ExV (chaos), using BLOSUM62-based TCRdist between CDR3 peptides within each V-J. Welch's t-statistics and random forest reduced around 520 V-J features to roughly 13, which were used in a naive Bayes classifier (R e1071). Sample size was not statistically predetermined, and investigators were not blinded to group allocation. TCR Vbeta CDR3 sequencing of 120 to 150 peripheral blood samples (over 40 ophthalmopathy, 75 to 85 hyperthyroidism and some 17 progressor patients) is reported in the paper.

The sequence derives from a woman under 40 with Graves disease. Donor details come from another sample of the same person, matched by shared clones. Sample: peripheral blood mononuclear cells (PBMCs), taken at new diagnosis, from a patient treated with antithyroid drugs.

The CDR3 has the sequence CASHRAATNEKLFF. The nucleotide sequence is TGTGCCAGCCACAGGGCCGCAACTAATGAAAAACTGTTTTTT. This chain is built from TRBV11-2 and TRBJ1-4, and the D gene may be TRBD1, 6 bases matching. Trimming takes 8 bases from V and 0 bases from J, and the germline ends sit 10 bases apart. The germline V gene sets CDR1 to SGHAT and CDR2 to FQNNGV. From the cysteine through the phenylalanine, the CDR3 covers 14 amino acids. Of all the DNA, just the CDR3 is kept, 42 bases in frame from base 1.